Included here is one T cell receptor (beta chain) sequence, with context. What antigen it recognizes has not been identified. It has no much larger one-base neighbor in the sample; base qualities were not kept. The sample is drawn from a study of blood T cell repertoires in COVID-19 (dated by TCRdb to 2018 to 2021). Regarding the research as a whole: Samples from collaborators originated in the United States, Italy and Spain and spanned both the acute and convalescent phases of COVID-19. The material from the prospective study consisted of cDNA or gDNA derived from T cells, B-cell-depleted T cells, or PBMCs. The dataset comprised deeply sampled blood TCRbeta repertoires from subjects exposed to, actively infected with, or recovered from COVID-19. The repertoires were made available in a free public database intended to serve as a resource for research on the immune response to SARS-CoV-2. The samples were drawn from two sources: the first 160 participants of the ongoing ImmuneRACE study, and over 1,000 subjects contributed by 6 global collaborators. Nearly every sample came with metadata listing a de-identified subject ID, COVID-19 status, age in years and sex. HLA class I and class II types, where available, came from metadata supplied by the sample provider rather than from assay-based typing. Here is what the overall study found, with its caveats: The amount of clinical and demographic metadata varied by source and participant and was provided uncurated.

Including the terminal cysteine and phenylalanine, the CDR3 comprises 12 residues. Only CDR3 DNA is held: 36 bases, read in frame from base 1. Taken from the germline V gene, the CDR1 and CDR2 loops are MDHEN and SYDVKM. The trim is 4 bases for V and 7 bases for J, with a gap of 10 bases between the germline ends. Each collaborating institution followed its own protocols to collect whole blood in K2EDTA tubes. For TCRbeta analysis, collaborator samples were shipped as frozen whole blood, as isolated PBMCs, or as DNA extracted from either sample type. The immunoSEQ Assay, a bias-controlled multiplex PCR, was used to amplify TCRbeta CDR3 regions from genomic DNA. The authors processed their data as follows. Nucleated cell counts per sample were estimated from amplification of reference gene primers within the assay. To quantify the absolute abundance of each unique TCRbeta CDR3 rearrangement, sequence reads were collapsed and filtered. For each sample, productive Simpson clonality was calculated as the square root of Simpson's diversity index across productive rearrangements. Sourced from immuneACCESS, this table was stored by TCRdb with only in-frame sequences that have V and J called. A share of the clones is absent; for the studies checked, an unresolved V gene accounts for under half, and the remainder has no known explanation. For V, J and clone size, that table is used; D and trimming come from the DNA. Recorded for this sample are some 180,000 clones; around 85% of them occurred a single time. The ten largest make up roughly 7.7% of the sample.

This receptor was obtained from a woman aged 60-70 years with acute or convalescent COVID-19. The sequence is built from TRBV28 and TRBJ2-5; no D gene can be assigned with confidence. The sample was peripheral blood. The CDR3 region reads CASSSPPGTQYF. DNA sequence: TGTGCCAGCAGTTCCCCCCCAGGGACCCAGTACTTC. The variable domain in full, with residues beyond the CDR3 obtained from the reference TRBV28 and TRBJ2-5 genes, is DVKVTQSSRYLVKRTGEKVFLECVQDMDHENMFWYRQDPGLGLRLIYFSYDVKMKEKGDIPEGYSVSREKKERFSLILESASTNQTSMYLCASSSPPGTQYFGPGTRLLVL.